A single T cell receptor (beta chain) is shown here with its context. Patients of the Seattle cohort, enrolled during active infection, were followed longitudinally. The sample is drawn from a study of blood T cell repertoires in COVID-19. Study-level background: Sources were T cells, B-cell-depleted T cells, or PBMCs; the material itself was cDNA or gDNA.

There are 15 residues in the CDR3. V lost 3 bases, J lost 3 bases, and 2 bases stayed unmatched. CDR1 and CDR2 from the germline V gene are SGHTA and FQGNSA. Authors' methods: Nucleated cell counts were estimated from reference gene primer amplification. The method was immunoSEQ multiplex PCR; TCRdb's version includes in-frame clones alone and lacks a portion of them. The V and J calls and clone size come from that table; D and trimming were worked out from the DNA. The data contain fewer than 250,000 clones, around 80% of them singletons. The genes are TRBV7-2 and TRBJ1-5, with TRBD1 matching 10 bases. The receptor was derived from an elderly woman with COVID-19, enrolled during active disease. The specimen sequenced was peripheral blood. The CDR3 nucleotides read TGTGCCAGCAGCTTGGGACAGGGGATCAATCAGCCCCAGCATTTT. Translating it yields CASSLGQGINQPQHF.